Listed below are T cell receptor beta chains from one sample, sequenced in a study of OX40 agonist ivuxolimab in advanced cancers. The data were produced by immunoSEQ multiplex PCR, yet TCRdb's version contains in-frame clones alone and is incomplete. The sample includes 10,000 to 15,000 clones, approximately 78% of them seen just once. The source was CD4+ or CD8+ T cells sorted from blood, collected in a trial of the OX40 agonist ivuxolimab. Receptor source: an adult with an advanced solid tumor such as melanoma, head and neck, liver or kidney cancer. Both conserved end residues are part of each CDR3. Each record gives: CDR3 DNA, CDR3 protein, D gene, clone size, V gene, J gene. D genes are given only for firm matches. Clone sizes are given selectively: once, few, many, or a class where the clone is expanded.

CDR3 DNA: TGCGCCAGCAGCCAAGATGGGCTCCGGCAGAACGAGCAGTACTTC
CDR3 protein: CASSQDGLRQNEQYF
D gene: NA
clone size: NA
V gene: TRBV4-3
J gene: TRBJ2-7

CDR3 DNA: TGCAGCGTTTCCTTGGACAACCAAGAGGCCCAGTACTTC
CDR3 protein: CSVSLDNQEAQYF
D gene: NA
clone size: NA
V gene: TRBV29-1
J gene: TRBJ2-5

CDR3 DNA: TGTGCCAGCAGCCCAGGGGTTAGCGGGAGGGCCTACGAGCAGTACTTC
CDR3 protein: CASSPGVSGRAYEQYF
D gene: TRBD2
clone size: once
V gene: TRBV2
J gene: TRBJ2-7

CDR3 DNA: TGTGCCAGCACCTATTTGACAGGGAACACTGAAGCTTTCTTT
CDR3 protein: CASTYLTGNTEAFF
D gene: NA
clone size: NA
V gene: TRBV28
J gene: TRBJ1-1

CDR3 DNA: TGTGCCAGCAGTTACCGGACTAGCGGAACCTACGAGCAGTACTTC
CDR3 protein: CASSYRTSGTYEQYF
D gene: TRBD2
clone size: NA
V gene: TRBV6-5
J gene: TRBJ2-7

CDR3 DNA: TGTGCCAGCAGCACCAAACTAGCGGGAGTTCGAGATGAGCAGTTCTTC
CDR3 protein: CASSTKLAGVRDEQFF
D gene: TRBD2
clone size: NA
V gene: TRBV13
J gene: TRBJ2-1

CDR3 DNA: TGTGCCAGCAGTTACAACGCAAACTTCTACGAGCAGTACTTC
CDR3 protein: CASSYNANFYEQYF
D gene: NA
clone size: NA
V gene: TRBV6-5
J gene: TRBJ2-7

CDR3 DNA: TGTGCCAGCAGTGAAGTGAGGGCTAGCATCTACGAGCAGTACTTC
CDR3 protein: CASSEVRASIYEQYF
D gene: NA
clone size: NA
V gene: TRBV6-1
J gene: TRBJ2-7

CDR3 DNA: TGTGCCAGCAGTGAATTAATGTTCGGGACCGGGGAGCTGTTTTTT
CDR3 protein: CASSELMFGTGELFF
D gene: NA
clone size: NA
V gene: TRBV25-1
J gene: TRBJ2-2

CDR3 DNA: TGTGCCAGCAGGCTCGGGGTGGAGACTGAAGCTTTCTTT
CDR3 protein: CASRLGVETEAFF
D gene: NA
clone size: NA
V gene: TRBV2
J gene: TRBJ1-1

CDR3 DNA: TGTGCCAGCAGCGATGGGCACACCGCTTACGAGCAGTACTTC
CDR3 protein: CASSDGHTAYEQYF
D gene: NA
clone size: NA
V gene: TRBV6-9
J gene: TRBJ2-7

CDR3 DNA: TGTGCCAGCAGTGACCCAGGACGGCGGGGAGGGTGGACCCAGTACTTC
CDR3 protein: CASSDPGRRGGWTQYF
D gene: TRBD2
clone size: few
V gene: TRBV25-1
J gene: TRBJ2-5

CDR3 DNA: TGTGCCAGCAGCCGACATCACAATGAGCAGTTCTTC
CDR3 protein: CASSRHHNEQFF
D gene: NA
clone size: NA
V gene: TRBV28
J gene: TRBJ2-1

CDR3 DNA: TGTGCCAGCAGCCTTGGTAGCCGCGAGCAGTACTTC
CDR3 protein: CASSLGSREQYF
D gene: NA
clone size: NA
V gene: TRBV13
J gene: TRBJ2-7

CDR3 DNA: TGTGCCAGCAGTCCGGAGTCCTCCCGCCAAGAGACCCAGTACTTC
CDR3 protein: CASSPESSRQETQYF
D gene: NA
clone size: NA
V gene: TRBV7-9
J gene: TRBJ2-5

CDR3 DNA: TGTGCCAGCAGTTTTGGAGCCTCCTACGAGCAGTACTTC
CDR3 protein: CASSFGASYEQYF
D gene: NA
clone size: NA
V gene: TRBV27
J gene: TRBJ2-7

CDR3 DNA: TGTGCCAGCAGCTTAGTACAGCTGGACCCTAGCAATCAGCCCCAGCATTTT
CDR3 protein: CASSLVQLDPSNQPQHF
D gene: NA
clone size: NA
V gene: TRBV7-9
J gene: TRBJ1-5

CDR3 DNA: TGTGCCAGCAGCTTACTTCCGGACAGCAACTCCTACGAGCAGTACTTC
CDR3 protein: CASSLLPDSNSYEQYF
D gene: NA
clone size: few
V gene: TRBV5-5
J gene: TRBJ2-7

CDR3 DNA: TGTGCCAGCAGCTTAGGGACTAGCGGGAGGAAAGAGACCCAGTACTTC
CDR3 protein: CASSLGTSGRKETQYF
D gene: TRBD2
clone size: medium-sized
V gene: TRBV7-8
J gene: TRBJ2-5

CDR3 DNA: TGTGCCAGCAGTTTGGCTTTTGGGGGGGAGAACATTCAGTACTTC
CDR3 protein: CASSLAFGGENIQYF
D gene: TRBD2
clone size: few
V gene: TRBV27
J gene: TRBJ2-4

CDR3 DNA: TGTGCCAGCAGTTTATCATGGACAGATACGCAGTATTTT
CDR3 protein: CASSLSWTDTQYF
D gene: NA
clone size: NA
V gene: TRBV27
J gene: TRBJ2-3

CDR3 DNA: TGTGCCAGCAGCACCAGCGGGAGTGACGAGCAGTACTTC
CDR3 protein: CASSTSGSDEQYF
D gene: TRBD2
clone size: NA
V gene: TRBV7-9
J gene: TRBJ2-7

CDR3 DNA: TGCGCCAGCAGCCCACACGGGGATGAGCAGTTCTTC
CDR3 protein: CASSPHGDEQFF
D gene: NA
clone size: medium-sized
V gene: TRBV5-1
J gene: TRBJ2-1

CDR3 DNA: TGCAGCACACGGGGGACTCTCAATGAGCAGTTCTTC
CDR3 protein: CSTRGTLNEQFF
D gene: NA
clone size: NA
V gene: TRBV29-1
J gene: TRBJ2-1

CDR3 DNA: TGTGCCAGCAGTTACGGGGGAGACTATGGCTACACCTTC
CDR3 protein: CASSYGGDYGYTF
D gene: NA
clone size: NA
V gene: TRBV6-5
J gene: TRBJ1-2

CDR3 DNA: TGTGCCAGCAGTGAGGCAGAGACGCTTTCACCCCTCCACTTT
CDR3 protein: CASSEAETLSPLHF
D gene: NA
clone size: NA
V gene: TRBV25-1
J gene: TRBJ1-6

CDR3 DNA: TGTGCCAGCAGTTTGGCCCCGAGGCATGGCTACACCTTC
CDR3 protein: CASSLAPRHGYTF
D gene: NA
clone size: NA
V gene: TRBV27
J gene: TRBJ1-2

CDR3 DNA: TGTGCCAGCAGTCCGGACAGGGCAGCCTATAATTCACCCCTCCACTTT
CDR3 protein: CASSPDRAAYNSPLHF
D gene: TRBD1
clone size: NA
V gene: TRBV5-4
J gene: TRBJ1-6

CDR3 DNA: TGTGCCAGCATGAGACTAGACGGAAGCGATGAGCAGTTCTTC
CDR3 protein: CASMRLDGSDEQFF
D gene: NA
clone size: NA
V gene: TRBV2
J gene: TRBJ2-1

CDR3 DNA: TGTGCCAGCACCTCGGACAGGACCAATGAGCAGTTCTTC
CDR3 protein: CASTSDRTNEQFF
D gene: TRBD1
clone size: NA
V gene: TRBV7-9
J gene: TRBJ2-1

CDR3 DNA: TGTGCCAGCAGCTTGGACGGCTCTGGAAACACCATATATTTT
CDR3 protein: CASSLDGSGNTIYF
D gene: NA
clone size: NA
V gene: TRBV7-2
J gene: TRBJ1-3

CDR3 DNA: TGTGCCAGCAGCAAAAGGGGCCTAGCGGGCGGGGGGTTGTCAGGGAATGAGCAGTTCTTC
CDR3 protein: CASSKRGLAGGGLSGNEQFF
D gene: NA
clone size: few
V gene: TRBV21-1
J gene: TRBJ2-1

CDR3 DNA: TGTGCCAGCAGCGCGGGACAGGGGGGCAATCAGCCCCAGCATTTT
CDR3 protein: CASSAGQGGNQPQHF
D gene: TRBD1
clone size: NA
V gene: TRBV9
J gene: TRBJ1-5

CDR3 DNA: TGTGCCAGCAGCTTAAACGGGAGATCTGAGCAGTTCTTC
CDR3 protein: CASSLNGRSEQFF
D gene: NA
clone size: NA
V gene: TRBV7-3
J gene: TRBJ2-1

CDR3 DNA: TGTGCCAGCAGCTTGTCACCCAGGACCGGACTGAGCTACGAGCAGTACTTC
CDR3 protein: CASSLSPRTGLSYEQYF
D gene: NA
clone size: NA
V gene: TRBV5-6
J gene: TRBJ2-7

CDR3 DNA: TGTGCCAGCAGCCAAGCGGGGCCACTCTATGGCTACACCTTC
CDR3 protein: CASSQAGPLYGYTF
D gene: NA
clone size: NA
V gene: TRBV4-2
J gene: TRBJ1-2

CDR3 DNA: TGTGCCAGCAGCGTAGGCGGGAGTCATTCCTACGAGCAGTACTTC
CDR3 protein: CASSVGGSHSYEQYF
D gene: TRBD2
clone size: NA
V gene: TRBV9
J gene: TRBJ2-7